A selection of T cell receptor beta chains follows, all from one sample in a study of T cell repertoires in cytomegalovirus infection. TCRdb fed the reads into MiXCR, producing one record per CDR3 protein. Among under 800,000 distinct CDR3 sequences, less than 25% were seen once, and the ten largest hold roughly 8%. The sequencing sample was made of CD8+ T cells from PBMCs. Receptors originate from a human donor in good health (CMV status not recorded). Some clones in this sample may be carry-over from other donors' samples. Each CDR3 is given with its conserved first and last residue. D genes are given only for firm matches. For some rows the clone size is stated as once, few or many, or as a class when expanded; others skip it.

>TRBV7-2|.|TRBJ2-1|many
TGTGCCAGCTTGGGCAATGAGCAGTTCTTC
CASLGNEQFF
>TRBV6-8|TRBD2|TRBJ2-5|.
TGTGCCAGCAGCCCGACTAGCGGCCAAGAGACCCAGTACTTC
CASSPTSGQETQYF
>TRBV28|TRBD1|TRBJ1-6|.
TGTGCCAGCAGTCCCCGGGACAGGGTACGCTCACCCCTCCACTTT
CASSPRDRVRSPLHF
>TRBV14|.|TRBJ2-3|few
TGTGCCAGCAGCCAAGATGAAGAGAGCACAGATACGCAGTATTTT
CASSQDEESTDTQYF
>TRBV4-1|TRBD1|TRBJ1-6|many
TGCGCCAGCAGCCAAGTGGGGACAGGGACAAGCCTCGGCTCACCCCTCCACTTT
CASSQVGTGTSLGSPLHF
>TRBV4-1|TRBD1|TRBJ2-5|.
TGCGCCAGCAGCCCTTCCGGGACAGGGTTTTTGGAGACCCAGTACTTC
CASSPSGTGFLETQYF
>TRBV20-1|TRBD1|TRBJ1-1|.
TGCAGTGCCGATACAGGGGTCTACACTGAAGCTTTCTTT
CSADTGVYTEAFF
>TRBV11-3|.|TRBJ2-2|few
TGTGCCAGCAGCTTTTGGATGGGTGGCGGGGAGAACACCGGGGAGCTGTTTTTT
CASSFWMGGGENTGELFF
>TRBV20-1|TRBD2|TRBJ2-5|few
TGCAGTGCTAGAGATTCGACTAGCGGCTTTTGGGAGACCCAGTACTTC
CSARDSTSGFWETQYF
>TRBV29-1|.|TRBJ2-2|few
TGCAGCGTCACCCAAATCGGTACCGGGGAGCTGTTTTTT
CSVTQIGTGELFF
>TRBV28|.|TRBJ2-3|.
TGTGCCAGCAGTTTGGGGCTATCTGAGGAAGATACGCAGTATTTT
CASSLGLSEEDTQYF
>TRBV28|TRBD1|TRBJ1-5|few
TGTGCCAGCAGTTCCAGGGGGCCGGAGCCCCAGCATTTT
CASSSRGPEPQHF
>TRBV27|.|TRBJ2-1|once
TGTGCCAGCAGTCACCGTTCTCACCGCGATGAGCAGTTCTTC
CASSHRSHRDEQFF
>TRBV6-5|.|TRBJ2-3|few
TGTGCCAGCACGGGTTTGGGCACAGATACGCAGTATTTT
CASTGLGTDTQYF
>TRBV6-6|.|TRBJ1-1|.
TGTGCCAGCAGTTACGCGGCAGGGTCCACTGAAGCTTTCTTT
CASSYAAGSTEAFF
>TRBV7-9|.|TRBJ1-1|many
TGTGCCAGCAACCCCCCAAGAGAGAGTAGCAGGAACACTGAAGCTTTCTTT
CASNPPRESSRNTEAFF
>TRBV15|.|TRBJ1-2|.
TGTGCCACCAGCAGAGAAGCCTCGCCCTATGGCTACACCTTC
CATSREASPYGYTF
>TRBV7-2|.|TRBJ2-2|many
TGTGCCCGCCCGGGACTCACCGGGGAGCTGTTTTTT
CARPGLTGELFF
>TRBV25-1|.|TRBJ1-2|many
TGTGCCAGCAGTGTTGGGACTGGTTTGGACTATGGCTACACCTTC
CASSVGTGLDYGYTF
>TRBV5-6|.|TRBJ2-1|once
TGTGCCAGCAGTCTAACCCCCATCAATGAGCAGTTCTTC
CASSLTPINEQFF
>TRBV2|.|TRBJ2-5|.
TGTGCCAGCAGTCCGCCAGGGTTCCAAGAGACCCAGTACTTC
CASSPPGFQETQYF
>TRBV20-1|.|TRBJ1-2|few
TGCAGTGTCGCCGGGGGTCCAAGTTCCTATGGCTACACCTTC
CSVAGGPSSYGYTF